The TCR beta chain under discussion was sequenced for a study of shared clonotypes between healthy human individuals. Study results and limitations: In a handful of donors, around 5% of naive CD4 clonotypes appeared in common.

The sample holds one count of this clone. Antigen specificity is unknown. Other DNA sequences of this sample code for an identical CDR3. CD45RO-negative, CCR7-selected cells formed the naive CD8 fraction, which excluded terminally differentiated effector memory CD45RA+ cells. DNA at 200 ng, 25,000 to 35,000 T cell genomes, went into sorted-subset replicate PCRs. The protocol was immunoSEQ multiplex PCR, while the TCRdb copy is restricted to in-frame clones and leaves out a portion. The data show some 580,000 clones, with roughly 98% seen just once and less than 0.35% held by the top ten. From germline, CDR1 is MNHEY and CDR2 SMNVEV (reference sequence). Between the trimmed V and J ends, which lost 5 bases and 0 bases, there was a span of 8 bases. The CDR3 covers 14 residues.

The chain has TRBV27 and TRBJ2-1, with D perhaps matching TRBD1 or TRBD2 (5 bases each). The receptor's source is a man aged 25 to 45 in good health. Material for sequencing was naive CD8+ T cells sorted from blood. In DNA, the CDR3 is TGTGCCAGCAGTCGGGGCAGCTCCTACAATGAGCAGTTCTTC. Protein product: CASSRGSSYNEQFF.